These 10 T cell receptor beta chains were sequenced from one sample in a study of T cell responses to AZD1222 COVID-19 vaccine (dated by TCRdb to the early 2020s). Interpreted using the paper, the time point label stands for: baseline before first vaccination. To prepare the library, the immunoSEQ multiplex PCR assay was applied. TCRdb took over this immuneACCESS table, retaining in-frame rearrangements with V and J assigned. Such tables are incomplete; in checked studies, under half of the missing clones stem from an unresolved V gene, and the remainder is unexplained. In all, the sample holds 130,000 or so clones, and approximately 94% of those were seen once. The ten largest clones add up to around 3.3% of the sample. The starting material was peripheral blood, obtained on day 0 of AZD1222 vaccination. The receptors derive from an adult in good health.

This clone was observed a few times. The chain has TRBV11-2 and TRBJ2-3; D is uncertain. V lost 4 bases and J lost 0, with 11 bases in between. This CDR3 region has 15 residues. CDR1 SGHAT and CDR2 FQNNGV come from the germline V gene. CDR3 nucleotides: TGTGCCAGCAGCTGGTTGGTTAGGAGCACAGATACGCAGTATTTT. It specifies CASSWLVRSTDTQYF. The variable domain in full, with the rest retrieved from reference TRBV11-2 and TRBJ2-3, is EAGVAQSPRYKIIEKRQSVAFWCNPISGHATLYWYQQILGQGPKLLIQFQNNGVVDDSQLPKDRFSAERLKGVDSTLKIQPAKLEDSAVYLCASSWLVRSTDTQYFGPGTRLTVL.

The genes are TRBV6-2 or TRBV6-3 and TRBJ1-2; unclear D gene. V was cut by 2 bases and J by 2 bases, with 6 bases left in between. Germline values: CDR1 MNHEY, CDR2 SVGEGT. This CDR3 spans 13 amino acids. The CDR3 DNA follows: TGTGCCAGCAGTTACAGTCAGAACTATGGCTACACCTTC. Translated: CASSYSQNYGYTF.

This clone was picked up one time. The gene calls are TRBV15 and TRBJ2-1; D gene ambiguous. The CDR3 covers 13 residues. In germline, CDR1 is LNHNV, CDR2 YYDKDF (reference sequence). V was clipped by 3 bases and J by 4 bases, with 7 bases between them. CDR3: CATSSDGYNEQFF. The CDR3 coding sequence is TGTGCCACCAGCAGCGATGGGTACAATGAGCAGTTCTTC.

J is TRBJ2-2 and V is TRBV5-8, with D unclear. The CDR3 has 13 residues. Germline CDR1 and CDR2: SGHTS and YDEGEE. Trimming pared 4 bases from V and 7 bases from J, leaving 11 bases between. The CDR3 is CASSPPWGGELFF. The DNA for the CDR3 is TGTGCCAGCAGCCCCCCGTGGGGCGGGGAGCTGTTTTTT.

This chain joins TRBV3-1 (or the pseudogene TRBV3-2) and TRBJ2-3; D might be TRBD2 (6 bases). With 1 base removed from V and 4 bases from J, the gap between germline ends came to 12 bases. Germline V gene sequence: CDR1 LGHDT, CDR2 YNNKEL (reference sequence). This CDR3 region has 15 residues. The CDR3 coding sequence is TGTGCCAGCAGCCAAGTCGGGGGTTTGCCAGATACGCAGTATTTT. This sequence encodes CASSQVGGLPDTQYF.

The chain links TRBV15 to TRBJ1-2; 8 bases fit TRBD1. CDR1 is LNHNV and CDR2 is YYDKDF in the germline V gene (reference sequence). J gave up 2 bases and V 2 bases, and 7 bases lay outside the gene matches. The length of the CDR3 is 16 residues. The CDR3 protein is CATSRRPGTGNYGYTF. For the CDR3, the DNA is TGTGCCACCAGCAGACGTCCCGGGACAGGAAACTATGGCTACACCTTC.

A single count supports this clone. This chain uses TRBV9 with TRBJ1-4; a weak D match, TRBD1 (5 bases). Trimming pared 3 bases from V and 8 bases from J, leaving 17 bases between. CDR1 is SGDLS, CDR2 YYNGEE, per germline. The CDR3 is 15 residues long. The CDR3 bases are TGTGCCAGCAGCGGCTGGGACGGGGGGAGGGAAAAACTGTTTTTT. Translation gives CASSGWDGGREKLFF.

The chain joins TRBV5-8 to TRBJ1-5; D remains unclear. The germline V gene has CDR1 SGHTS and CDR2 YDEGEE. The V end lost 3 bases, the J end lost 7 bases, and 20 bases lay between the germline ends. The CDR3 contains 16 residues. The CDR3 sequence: CASSSVGQGSRQPQHF. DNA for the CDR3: TGTGCCAGCAGCTCTGTAGGCCAAGGGAGTAGGCAGCCCCAGCATTTT. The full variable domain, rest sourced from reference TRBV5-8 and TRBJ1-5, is EAGVTQSPTHLIKTRGQQATLRCSPISGHTSVYWYQQALGLGLQFLLWYDEGEERNRGNFPPRFSGRQFPNYSSELNVNALELEDSALYLCASSSVGQGSRQPQHFGDGTRLSIL.

DNA of the CDR3: TGCAGCGCTTGGACAGGGGTCTCCTACGAGCAGTACTTC. Protein: CSAWTGVSYEQYF. This sequence joins TRBV29-1 and TRBJ2-7; 9 nucleotides match TRBD1. In germline, CDR1 is SQVTM, CDR2 ANQGSEA. The V gene end was trimmed by 7 bases and the J gene end by 0 bases; junction bases not matched to a gene: 4. CDR3 length equals 13 residues.

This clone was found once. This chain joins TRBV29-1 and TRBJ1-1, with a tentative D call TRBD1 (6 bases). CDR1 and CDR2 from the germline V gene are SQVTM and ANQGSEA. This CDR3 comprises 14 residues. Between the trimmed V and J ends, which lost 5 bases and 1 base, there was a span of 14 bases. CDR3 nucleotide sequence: TGCAGCGTTAAACAGGGAAGTAGGAACACTGAAGCTTTCTTT. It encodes CSVKQGSRNTEAFF.